A selection of T cell receptor beta chains follows, all from one sample in a study of cytomegalovirus exposure and HLA in healthy donors. Method: immunoSEQ multiplex PCR; TCRdb's copy keeps in-frame clones and lacks some. Altogether 92,000 or so clones are present, around 96% being singletons, with the ten largest covering over 0.7%. The sequencing sample was made of PBMCs. All receptors derive from a man in his late teens or twenties in good health and CMV-seronegative. Both conserved end residues are part of each CDR3. The order of the fields is J gene, clone size, V gene, D gene, CDR3 protein, CDR3 DNA. D genes are given only for firm matches. Clone size, where shown, is once, few, many, or a class for clones that have expanded.

TRBJ2-1 | - | TRBV9 | TRBD2 | CASSVALAGVGPYNEQFF | TGTGCCAGCAGCGTAGCACTAGCGGGAGTTGGGCCATACAATGAGCAGTTCTTC
TRBJ2-4 | - | TRBV11-2 | - | CASSSAGLNIQYF | TGTGCCAGCAGCTCCGCGGGACTAAACATTCAGTACTTC
TRBJ2-7 | - | TRBV6-5 | - | CASSYAGIRSYEQYF | TGTGCCAGCAGTTACGCGGGGATTCGCTCCTACGAGCAGTACTTC
TRBJ1-2 | - | TRBV10-3 | - | CAISDPTIYGYTF | TGTGCCATCAGTGATCCGACAATCTATGGCTACACCTTC
TRBJ2-3 | - | TRBV5-1 | - | CASSDPTRPADTQYF | TGCGCCAGCAGCGATCCGACTAGGCCCGCAGATACGCAGTATTTT
TRBJ2-2 | - | TRBV6-5 | - | CASSYSGQFTGELFF | TGTGCCAGCAGTTACTCCGGACAGTTCACCGGGGAGCTGTTTTTT
TRBJ1-4 | - | TRBV7-2 | - | CASSSGGQYNEKLFF | TGTGCCAGCAGCTCCGGCGGACAGTATAATGAAAAACTGTTTTTT
TRBJ2-1 | - | TRBV7-2 | TRBD2 | CASSSASGNYNEQFF | TGTGCCAGCAGCAGCGCTAGCGGAAACTACAATGAGCAGTTCTTC
TRBJ1-5 | once | TRBV14 | - | CASSPRGTSNQPQHF | TGTGCCAGCAGCCCTAGAGGCACAAGCAATCAGCCCCAGCATTTT
TRBJ2-1 | - | TRBV19 | TRBD2 | CASSTGGSMYEQFF | TGTGCCAGTAGTACAGGCGGGAGTATGTATGAGCAGTTCTTC
TRBJ1-4 | - | TRBV13 | - | CASSLGQMGEKLFF | TGTGCCAGCAGCTTAGGACAGATGGGTGAAAAACTGTTTTTT
TRBJ2-3 | - | TRBV6-1 | TRBD1 | CASSADRPGQGGRATQYF | TGTGCCAGCAGTGCCGATCGACCGGGACAGGGGGGCCGAGCTACGCAGTATTTT
TRBJ2-1 | - | TRBV18 | TRBD2 | CASSGSGGYNEQFF | TGTGCCAGCTCAGGGAGCGGGGGTTACAATGAGCAGTTCTTC
TRBJ2-3 | - | TRBV11-3 | - | CASSSNLDTQYF | TGTGCCAGCAGCTCCAACTTAGATACGCAGTATTTT